This entry lists 9 T cell receptor beta chains sequenced from one sample in a study of CD8 T cells in Susac syndrome. With random hexamers, reverse transcription was performed on roughly 0.5 to 1 ug of RNA. One entry per CDR3 protein results from TCRdb running MiXCR on the immunoSEQ multiplex PCR reads. In the table there are some 150,000 distinct CDR3 sequences, more than 90% of which are singletons. Sequencing input: CD4+ T cells from PBMCs. The origin of the receptors is a human donor with Susac syndrome.

This clonotype has a single count. V is TRBV24-1 and J is TRBJ1-2; 8 nucleotides line up with TRBD1. V shed 10 bases and J 4 bases; nucleotides not matched to a gene: 7. This CDR3 is built from 13 residues. CDR1 is KGHDR, CDR2 SFDVKD, per germline. The CDR3 coding sequence is TGTGCCACGAGAGGGACAGGACTCTATGGCTACACCTTC. The encoded protein is CATRGTGLYGYTF.

CDR3 protein: CASSEVGAVAYEQYF. The CDR3 DNA follows: TGCGCCAGCAGCGAGGTAGGGGCAGTGGCCTACGAGCAGTACTTC. V and J are TRBV5-1 and TRBJ2-7, with TRBD1 as a possible D gene (5 bases). Trimming pared 4 bases from V and 2 bases from J, leaving 16 bases between. The CDR3 is made up of 15 amino acids. The germline gives CDR1 SGHRS, CDR2 YFSETQ.

This sequence joins TRBV10-3 and TRBJ2-2, with TRBD1 matching over 7 bases. The ends lost 4 bases at V and 5 bases at J; junction bases unmatched: 10. This CDR3 contains 16 residues. The germline CDR1 and CDR2 sequences are ENHRY and SYGVKD. The DNA of the CDR3 is TGTGCCATCAGTGCAAACCGGGACAGAAGTACCGGGGAGCTGTTTTTT. It translates to CAISANRDRSTGELFF.

J is TRBJ2-5 and V is TRBV9; 8 nucleotides match TRBD2. V dropped 6 bases and J dropped 7; count of bases not matched to a gene: 8. Per germline, CDR1 SGDLS and CDR2 YYNGEE. The CDR3 runs 13 residues. The CDR3 DNA sequence: TGTGCCAGCAACCCCGGGGGGGAGGTGACCCAGTACTTC. Encoded protein: CASNPGGEVTQYF.

This chain links TRBV29-1 with TRBJ1-6, with D hard to call. Trimming pared 5 bases from V and 9 bases from J, leaving 14 bases between. Germline CDR1 SQVTM, CDR2 ANQGSEA. The CDR3 consists of 13 residues. This chain's CDR3 is CSVTDPLISPLHF. In DNA form, the CDR3 reads TGCAGCGTTACGGACCCGTTGATTTCACCCCTCCACTTT.

In its sample, this clonotype was seen once. The CDR3 DNA follows: TGCAGTGCAACCGGAGGAATGAACACTGAAGCTTTCTTT. It encodes CSATGGMNTEAFF. V usage is TRBV20-1 and J usage is TRBJ1-1; D gene uncertain. V was trimmed by 6 bases and J by 0 bases, leaving 11 bases between them. The germline CDR1 and CDR2 sequences are DFQATT and SNEGSKA (reference sequence). There are 13 residues in the CDR3.

The chain combines TRBV18 with TRBJ2-5; D is possibly TRBD1 (6 bases). V shed 0 bases and J shed 4 bases, with 6 bases lying between them. Germline lookup yields CDR1 KGHSH and CDR2 LQKENI. The CDR3 loop spans 13 amino acids. This CDR3 reads CASSPPGAETQYF. The CDR3 coding sequence is TGTGCCAGCTCACCACCGGGGGCAGAGACCCAGTACTTC. Full variable domain (outside the CDR3, taken from reference TRBV18 and TRBJ2-5): NAGVMQNPRHLVRRRGQEARLRCSPMKGHSHVYWYRQLPEEGLKFMVYLQKENIIDESGMPKERFSAEFPKEGPSILRIQQVVRGDSAAYFCASSPPGAETQYFGPGTRLLVL.

This clonotype was seen once. The chain recombines TRBV2 with TRBJ2-3; no definite D call. Germline assignment: CDR1 SNHLY and CDR2 FYNNEI. The CDR3 spans 11 residues. V lost 7 bases, J lost 3 bases, and 5 bases lay in between. The CDR3 nucleotides are TGTGCCAGCATTGCTACAGATACGCAGTATTTT. Its protein is CASIATDTQYF.

V gene TRBV18 combines with J gene TRBJ1-5, with 7 positions matching TRBD1. Germline V gene data show CDR1 as KGHSH and CDR2 as LQKENI. J was trimmed by 4 bases and V by 4 bases; bases with no gene match: 7. The CDR3 contains 15 residues. CDR3 nucleotides: TGTGCCAGCTCACAAGCGGACAGGCGGAATCAGCCCCAGCATTTT. This translates into CASSQADRRNQPQHF.